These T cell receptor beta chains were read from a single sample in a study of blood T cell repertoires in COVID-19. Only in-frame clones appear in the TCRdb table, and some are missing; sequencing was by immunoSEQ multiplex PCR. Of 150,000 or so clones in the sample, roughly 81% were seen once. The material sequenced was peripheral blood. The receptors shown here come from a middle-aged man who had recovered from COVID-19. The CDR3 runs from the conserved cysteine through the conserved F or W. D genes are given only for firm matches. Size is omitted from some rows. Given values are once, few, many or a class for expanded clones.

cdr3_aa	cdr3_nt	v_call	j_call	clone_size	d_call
CASSQDLALVRELFF	TGCGCCAGCAGCCAAGATCTGGCCCTAGTCCGGGAGCTGTTTTTT	TRBV4-3	TRBJ2-2	NA	NA
CASRRGFSTDTQYF	TGTGCCAGCAGGCGGGGATTTTCCACAGATACGCAGTATTTT	TRBV7-2	TRBJ2-3	NA	NA
CASTGGAINQETQYF	TGTGCCAGCACTGGAGGGGCGATCAACCAAGAGACCCAGTACTTC	TRBV28	TRBJ2-5	NA	NA
CAILDRDISYEQYF	TGTGCCATTTTGGACAGGGATATCTCCTACGAGCAGTACTTC	TRBV6-5	TRBJ2-7	NA	TRBD1
CASSPDSSGNTIYF	TGTGCCAGCTCACCGGACAGCTCTGGAAACACCATATATTTT	TRBV18	TRBJ1-3	NA	NA
CASSGGTGGPDTQYF	TGCGCCAGCAGCGGGGGGACAGGGGGACCAGATACGCAGTATTTT	TRBV5-1	TRBJ2-3	NA	TRBD1
CASSLAPQGGYTF	TGTGCCAGCAGCTTAGCCCCTCAGGGAGGCTACACCTTC	TRBV7-9	TRBJ1-2	NA	NA
CASSPAGPLGEKLFF	TGCGCCAGCAGCCCGGCGGGTCCCCTTGGTGAAAAACTGTTTTTT	TRBV5-1	TRBJ1-4	NA	NA
CASSRQGLAGGQADTQYF	TGTGCCAGTAGTAGACAAGGACTAGCGGGGGGGCAGGCAGATACGCAGTATTTT	TRBV19	TRBJ2-3	once	TRBD2
CASSLGMTGGANEQFF	TGTGCCAGCAGCTTGGGAATGACGGGGGGCGCGAATGAGCAGTTCTTC	TRBV5-4	TRBJ2-1	once	NA
CASTLGTSEAFF	TGTGCCAGCACCCTTGGGACTTCTGAAGCTTTCTTT	TRBV12-3/TRBV12-4	TRBJ1-1	NA	NA
CASSLTEKTNYGYTF	TGTGCCAGCAGCTTAACGGAGAAGACTAACTATGGCTACACCTTC	TRBV7-2	TRBJ1-2	NA	NA
CASSPSYSGTEAFF	TGTGCCAGCTCCCCTAGCTATTCCGGCACTGAAGCTTTCTTT	TRBV18	TRBJ1-1	NA	NA
CASSEAARGWEQYF	TGTGCCAGCAGTGAAGCGGCGCGGGGATGGGAGCAGTACTTC	TRBV6-1	TRBJ2-7	few	NA
CAIRQGPDTDTQYF	TGTGCCATCAGGCAGGGGCCTGACACAGATACGCAGTATTTT	TRBV10-3	TRBJ2-3	NA	NA
CASSVADAGLSDTQYF	TGTGCCAGCAGCGTAGCTGATGCGGGGTTGTCAGATACGCAGTATTTT	TRBV9	TRBJ2-3	NA	NA
CASSQGQSNQPQHF	TGTGCCAGCAGCCAAGGACAGAGCAATCAGCCCCAGCATTTT	TRBV4-2	TRBJ1-5	NA	NA
CALEGDQPQHF	TGTGCCCTTGAGGGGGATCAGCCCCAGCATTTT	TRBV11-2	TRBJ1-5	NA	NA
CASSHDRTGGEGYTF	TGCGCCAGCAGCCACGACAGGACAGGCGGGGAAGGCTACACCTTC	TRBV4-3	TRBJ1-2	once	TRBD1
CAISESEGQVQPQHF	TGTGCCATCAGTGAGTCTGAGGGTCAGGTTCAGCCCCAGCATTTT	TRBV10-3	TRBJ1-5	NA	NA
CASSLGGGHYEQYF	TGTGCCAGCAGCTTGGGGGGCGGACACTACGAGCAGTACTTC	TRBV5-4	TRBJ2-7	NA	NA
CASSARWGGSYGYTF	TGTGCCAGCAGCGCAAGGTGGGGAGGGAGCTATGGCTACACCTTC	TRBV7-3	TRBJ1-2	NA	NA
CASSREVWGDQPQHF	TGTGCCAGTAGCAGGGAGGTCTGGGGCGATCAGCCCCAGCATTTT	TRBV19	TRBJ1-5	NA	NA
CASRGQGITHGYTF	TGTGCCAGCAGGGGACAGGGGATTACGCATGGCTACACCTTC	TRBV5-6	TRBJ1-2	NA	TRBD1
CASSRAGLAGGPGWNEQFF	TGTGCCAGTAGCCGGGCGGGACTAGCGGGGGGGCCGGGATGGAATGAGCAGTTCTTC	TRBV19	TRBJ2-1	NA	TRBD2
CASSAGTGAWYEQYF	TGTGCCAGCAGTGCCGGGACAGGGGCCTGGTACGAGCAGTACTTC	TRBV27	TRBJ2-7	once	TRBD1
CASSLALRQFF	TGTGCCAGCAGCTTAGCGCTGAGGCAGTTCTTC	TRBV7-2	TRBJ2-1	NA	NA
CASSRLGDEQYF	TGTGCCAGCAGTAGACTAGGCGACGAGCAGTACTTC	TRBV2	TRBJ2-7	NA	NA
CASSDDRNTEAFF	TGTGCCAGCAGTGACGACAGGAACACTGAAGCTTTCTTT	TRBV2	TRBJ1-1	few	NA
CASSLDSLAGGKYNEQFF	TGCGCCAGCAGCTTGGATTCCTTAGCGGGAGGGAAGTACAATGAGCAGTTCTTC	TRBV5-1	TRBJ2-1	NA	TRBD2
CASSLLSGGNQPQHF	TGTGCCAGCAGTTTACTCTCAGGGGGCAATCAGCCCCAGCATTTT	TRBV6-5	TRBJ1-5	NA	NA
CAISQGGDTEAFF	TGTGCCATCAGTCAGGGGGGCGACACTGAAGCTTTCTTT	TRBV10-3	TRBJ1-1	NA	TRBD1
CASSYTWTGGFMDEQFF	TGTGCCAGCAGTTATACGTGGACAGGGGGCTTTATGGATGAGCAGTTCTTC	TRBV6-2/TRBV6-3	TRBJ2-1	NA	TRBD1